This is a list of T cell receptor beta chains from one sample in a study of OX40 agonist ivuxolimab in advanced cancers. Profiling relied on immunoSEQ multiplex PCR, and the TCRdb table lists in-frame clones only, not all of them. This repertoire shows 73,000 or so clones, 80% to 95% found once; its top ten account for over 0.35%. The sample was CD4+ or CD8+ T cells sorted from blood, taken in a trial of the OX40 agonist ivuxolimab. These receptors were collected from an adult with an advanced solid tumor such as melanoma, head and neck, liver or kidney cancer. CDR3s include the opening cysteine and the closing phenylalanine or tryptophan. Each record gives: J gene, V gene, D gene, CDR3 DNA, CDR3 protein. The D gene is left open where the match is weak.

J gene: TRBJ2-7
V gene: TRBV10-1
D gene: TRBD2
CDR3 DNA: TGCGCCAGCAGTGAGGCTAGCGGGAGGTTCGACGAGCAGTACTTC
CDR3 protein: CASSEASGRFDEQYF

J gene: TRBJ1-2
V gene: TRBV4-3
D gene: .
CDR3 DNA: TGCGCCAGCAGCCAAGATTGGGGGGCGGGTGGCTACACCTTC
CDR3 protein: CASSQDWGAGGYTF

J gene: TRBJ2-5
V gene: TRBV5-1
D gene: .
CDR3 DNA: TGCGCCAGCAGCTTGGTTCAAGAGACCCAGTACTTC
CDR3 protein: CASSLVQETQYF

J gene: TRBJ1-1
V gene: TRBV6-5
D gene: TRBD1
CDR3 DNA: TGTGCCAGCGGAGCAGGGGGCTCTAAGAACACTGAAGCTTTCTTT
CDR3 protein: CASGAGGSKNTEAFF

J gene: TRBJ1-2
V gene: TRBV6-5
D gene: TRBD1
CDR3 DNA: TGTGCCAGCAGTTACGACAGGGGGCGAGGCTACACCTTC
CDR3 protein: CASSYDRGRGYTF

J gene: TRBJ1-1
V gene: TRBV10-1
D gene: TRBD1
CDR3 DNA: TGCGCCAGCAGTGGACAGGGGTCGGCTGAAGCTTTCTTT
CDR3 protein: CASSGQGSAEAFF

J gene: TRBJ2-1
V gene: TRBV29-1
D gene: TRBD2
CDR3 DNA: TGCAGCTCCCGCCGGGGCGGGGGAGGTAACAATGAGCAGTTCTTC
CDR3 protein: CSSRRGGGGNNEQFF

J gene: TRBJ2-5
V gene: TRBV11-3
D gene: .
CDR3 DNA: TGTGCCAGCAGCTTAGCCACAGGGCGAGAGACCCAGTACTTC
CDR3 protein: CASSLATGRETQYF

J gene: TRBJ2-2
V gene: TRBV18
D gene: TRBD1
CDR3 DNA: TGTGCCAGCTCACCATCGGGACAGGTTAACACCGGGGAGCTGTTTTTT
CDR3 protein: CASSPSGQVNTGELFF

J gene: TRBJ2-2
V gene: TRBV5-1
D gene: TRBD2
CDR3 DNA: TGCGCCAGCTTCCCGGGGGGCCTAGCGGGAGCGTCCGGGGAGCTGTTTTTT
CDR3 protein: CASFPGGLAGASGELFF

J gene: TRBJ2-7
V gene: TRBV6-6
D gene: TRBD1
CDR3 DNA: TGTGCCAGCAGCCCGACAGGGGCTAGTCGCGAGCAGTACTTC
CDR3 protein: CASSPTGASREQYF

J gene: TRBJ2-3
V gene: TRBV15
D gene: TRBD2
CDR3 DNA: TGTGCCACCAGCAGAGATGGGGGTCGACTAGCGGAGTTGCTCAGGAGCACAGATACGCAGTATTTT
CDR3 protein: CATSRDGGRLAELLRSTDTQYF

J gene: TRBJ1-2
V gene: TRBV7-9
D gene: .
CDR3 DNA: TGTGCCAGCAGCTTAGCGGCCACGGGCTATGGCTACACCTTC
CDR3 protein: CASSLAATGYGYTF

J gene: TRBJ2-1
V gene: TRBV11-3
D gene: TRBD2
CDR3 DNA: TGTGCCAGCAGCTTAGGGACTAGCGGATACAATGAGCAGTTCTTC
CDR3 protein: CASSLGTSGYNEQFF

J gene: TRBJ1-2
V gene: TRBV4-3
D gene: TRBD1
CDR3 DNA: TGCGCCAGCAGCGTGGACAGGGCCGGCTATGGCTACACCTTC
CDR3 protein: CASSVDRAGYGYTF